The T cell receptor beta chain under discussion was sequenced for a study of CD8 T cells in Susac syndrome. Random-hexamer reverse transcription was applied to roughly 0.45 to 1 ug RNA. One entry per CDR3 protein results from TCRdb running MiXCR on the immunoSEQ multiplex PCR reads. The sample shows 150,000 to 250,000 distinct CDR3 sequences, about 96% of them seen only once. The CDR3 sequence is 16 residues long. V shed 2 bases and J shed 6 bases, with 17 bases lying between them. V is TRBV12-3 or TRBV12-4 and J is TRBJ2-1, with no clear D. Material: CD4+ T cells from PBMCs. The TCR was taken from a human donor with multiple sclerosis. CDR3 bases: TGTGCCAGCAGTTTAAAATCGGTTCCAATCCCCAATGAGCAGTTCTTC. It codes for CASSLKSVPIPNEQFF.